This is a list of T cell receptor beta chains from one sample in a study of blood T cell repertoires in COVID-19. The repertoire was sequenced with immunoSEQ multiplex PCR; TCRdb's copy has only in-frame clones and lacks some. This sample carries roughly 310,000 clones, approximately 88% of them seen once, and the ten largest clones take around 4%. Source material: peripheral blood. The receptors here all came from a woman between 50 and 59 years old with active or convalescent COVID-19. The CDR3 runs from the conserved cysteine through the conserved F or W. D genes are given only for firm matches. Expanded clones get a size class; other rows say once, few or many, or leave the size out.

v_call	j_call	d_call	clone_size	cdr3_nt	cdr3_aa
TRBV5-1	TRBJ2-2	.	.	TGCGCCAGCAGCTTGGTGGCTAGCAACACCGGGGAGCTGTTTTTT	CASSLVASNTGELFF
TRBV6-2/TRBV6-3	TRBJ1-4	TRBD1	once	TGTGCCAGCAGTCACGACGTCGGGACAGCCGCAACTAATGAAAAACTGTTTTTT	CASSHDVGTAATNEKLFF
TRBV3-1/TRBV3-2	TRBJ1-1	.	.	TGTGCCAGCAGCCAAGGACTGCGGCATGGGAACACTGAAGCTTTCTTT	CASSQGLRHGNTEAFF
TRBV7-9	TRBJ2-7	.	.	TGTGCCAGCAGCTTGGACAGTTCACACCACGAGCAGTACTTC	CASSLDSSHHEQYF
TRBV6-2/TRBV6-3	TRBJ1-2	.	.	TGTGCCAGCAGCTCTACAGGGTTGGGCTATGGCTACACCTTC	CASSSTGLGYGYTF
TRBV18	TRBJ2-7	.	.	TGTGCCAGCTCACCTCAGGGGAGCACCTACGAGCAGTACTTC	CASSPQGSTYEQYF
TRBV29-1	TRBJ2-1	TRBD2	.	TGCAGTGGTCTTGTCGGACTAGCGGGAGATGAGCAGTTCTTC	CSGLVGLAGDEQFF
TRBV5-1	TRBJ2-5	TRBD2	.	TGCGCCAGCAGCTCTGGTAGCGGGGGGCAAGAGACCCAGTACTTC	CASSSGSGGQETQYF
TRBV28	TRBJ2-1	.	.	TGTGCCAGCAGTGCCGGCAGGGGCAGCAATGAGCAGTTCTTC	CASSAGRGSNEQFF
TRBV19	TRBJ1-5	.	.	TGTGCCAGTAGTGGATCAGGTATTCCGGGGAGCAATCAGCCCCAGCATTTT	CASSGSGIPGSNQPQHF
TRBV11-2	TRBJ1-5	.	.	TGTGCCAGCAGCTTAGAGGGCAGCTATCAGCCCCAGCATTTT	CASSLEGSYQPQHF
TRBV15	TRBJ2-1	.	.	TGTGCCACCAGCAGAGCAACCTTAGCGGATGAGCAGTTCTTC	CATSRATLADEQFF
TRBV2	TRBJ1-4	.	.	TGTGCCAGCAGTGAAGCGGGGGGACGGCTTAATGAAAAACTGTTTTTT	CASSEAGGRLNEKLFF
TRBV7-2	TRBJ1-1	.	.	TGTGCCAGCAGCTTACAGGGCTACACTGAAGCTTTCTTT	CASSLQGYTEAFF
TRBV7-2	TRBJ1-2	TRBD1	.	TGTGCCAGCAGCACCCGGGACAGGGTCTATGGCTACACCTTC	CASSTRDRVYGYTF
TRBV11-3	TRBJ1-5	TRBD1	once	TGTGCCAGCAGCTTAGCAGGGGGCTACGTCTATCAGCCCCAGCATTTT	CASSLAGGYVYQPQHF
TRBV4-3	TRBJ1-1	.	.	TGCGCCAGCAGCCAAGTGGGGGCAGACACTGAAGCTTTCTTT	CASSQVGADTEAFF
TRBV7-8	TRBJ1-5	TRBD1	.	TGTGCCAGCCAACCCGGGACAGGTTATCAGCCCCAGCATTTT	CASQPGTGYQPQHF
TRBV10-3	TRBJ2-1	.	once	TGTGCCATGGCAGCGGAGGCCTACAATGAGCAGTTCTTC	CAMAAEAYNEQFF
TRBV9	TRBJ1-2	.	.	TGTGCCAGCAGCGTAGCCCTGTTCTATGGCTACACCTTC	CASSVALFYGYTF
TRBV10-3	TRBJ2-5	.	.	TGTGCCATCAAGTTAGAAGCGGCCAAAGAGACCCAGTACTTC	CAIKLEAAKETQYF
TRBV28	TRBJ1-1	TRBD1	.	TGTGCCAGCAGTTCGCCGGGACAGCAACACACTGAAGCTTTCTTT	CASSSPGQQHTEAFF
TRBV19	TRBJ2-1	.	.	TGTGCCAGTACCGGTGACAGAGAGCAGTTCTTC	CASTGDREQFF